This TCR beta chain came from a study of blood T cell repertoires in COVID-19. The CDR3 consists of 15 residues. Germline CDR1 reads SGHVS; CDR2 reads FQNEAQ. J lost 8 bases, V lost 0 bases, and 6 bases had no gene match. Source study methods: From reference gene primer amplification, estimates of nucleated cell counts were derived. TCRdb's copy holds only in-frame clones and misses some; the assay was immunoSEQ multiplex PCR. That table furnishes V, J and clone size, whereas the DNA furnished D and trimming. The sample records roughly 160,000 clones, approximately 91% being singletons. The genes are TRBV7-8 and TRBJ2-3, with 9 positions matching TRBD2. The sample taken for sequencing was peripheral blood. The source is a man between 18 and 29 years old with COVID-19, enrolled during active disease. In DNA form, the CDR3 reads TGTGCCAGCAGCTTAGCAAGAGCGGGAGGAGGTACGCAGTATTTT. Residues: CASSLARAGGGTQYF.